The rows below give T cell receptor beta chains drawn from one sample of a study of CD8 T cell repertoires and HIV-1 epitope variants. Produced via immunoSEQ multiplex PCR; TCRdb's table is partial and in-frame only. The table has about 5,300 clones, more than 65% seen once; the top ten hold roughly 45%. Their cognate antigens are unknown. The material sequenced was cultured CD8+ T cells derived from PBMCs. The receptors stem from a male donor with HIV. Both conserved end residues are part of each CDR3. D genes are given only for firm matches. Expanded clones are given a class, and other clones once, few, many or no size at all.

clone_size: NA
v_call: TRBV28
cdr3_length: 14
d_call: NA
j_call: TRBJ2-3
cdr3_aa: CASTLRGRRDTQYF
cdr3_nt: TGTGCCAGCACCCTCAGGGGTAGGCGGGATACGCAGTATTTT

clone_size: NA
v_call: TRBV30
cdr3_length: 15
d_call: NA
j_call: TRBJ2-4
cdr3_aa: CAWSAGSGAGNIQYF
cdr3_nt: TGTGCCTGGAGTGCCGGGTCCGGGGCGGGAAACATTCAGTACTTC

clone_size: once
v_call: TRBV6-5
cdr3_length: 15
d_call: NA
j_call: TRBJ1-4
cdr3_aa: CASRLTGSTNEKLFF
cdr3_nt: TGTGCCAGCAGACTCACAGGGTCGACTAATGAAAAACTGTTTTTT

clone_size: once
v_call: TRBV20-1
cdr3_length: 11
d_call: TRBD1
j_call: TRBJ2-7
cdr3_aa: CSGTGGYEQYF
cdr3_nt: TGCAGTGGGACAGGGGGGTACGAGCAGTACTTC

clone_size: few
v_call: TRBV29-1
cdr3_length: 14
d_call: NA
j_call: TRBJ1-1
cdr3_aa: CSASLTDMNTEAFF
cdr3_nt: TGCAGCGCATCCCTGACAGATATGAACACTGAAGCTTTCTTT

clone_size: NA
v_call: TRBV10-3
cdr3_length: 12
d_call: NA
j_call: TRBJ2-7
cdr3_aa: CAISDLLGEQYF
cdr3_nt: TGTGCCATCAGTGACTTGCTGGGCGAGCAGTACTTC

clone_size: few
v_call: TRBV6-5
cdr3_length: 12
d_call: NA
j_call: TRBJ2-7
cdr3_aa: CASRRPGYEQYF
cdr3_nt: TGTGCCAGCAGAAGACCGGGGTACGAGCAGTACTTC

clone_size: medium-sized
v_call: TRBV5-4
cdr3_length: 14
d_call: NA
j_call: TRBJ1-5
cdr3_aa: CASSFSGSNQPQHF
cdr3_nt: TGTGCCAGCAGCTTTTCGGGTAGCAATCAGCCCCAGCATTTT

clone_size: NA
v_call: TRBV5-4
cdr3_length: 13
d_call: NA
j_call: TRBJ1-2
cdr3_aa: CASSFRGDYGYTF
cdr3_nt: TGTGCCAGCAGCTTTCGGGGGGACTATGGCTACACCTTC

clone_size: NA
v_call: TRBV10-3
cdr3_length: 15
d_call: NA
j_call: TRBJ2-1
cdr3_aa: CAISGVESSYNEQFF
cdr3_nt: TGTGCCATCAGTGGCGTTGAGTCCTCCTACAATGAGCAGTTCTTC

clone_size: medium-sized
v_call: TRBV7-9
cdr3_length: 17
d_call: TRBD1
j_call: TRBJ2-7
cdr3_aa: CASSLAGLGQGAYEQYF
cdr3_nt: TGTGCCAGCAGCTTAGCAGGACTAGGACAGGGGGCTTATGAGCAGTACTTC

clone_size: NA
v_call: TRBV29-1
cdr3_length: 11
d_call: NA
j_call: TRBJ2-1
cdr3_aa: CSVPGYGEQFF
cdr3_nt: TGCAGCGTTCCAGGGTACGGCGAGCAGTTCTTC

clone_size: NA
v_call: TRBV19
cdr3_length: 13
d_call: NA
j_call: TRBJ2-1
cdr3_aa: CASSIVQGGEQFF
cdr3_nt: TGTGCCAGTAGTATAGTTCAGGGCGGTGAGCAGTTCTTC

clone_size: few
v_call: TRBV6-5
cdr3_length: 16
d_call: TRBD1
j_call: TRBJ1-2
cdr3_aa: CASSYGMTGGLYGYTF
cdr3_nt: TGTGCCAGCAGTTATGGGATGACAGGGGGCCTCTATGGCTACACCTTC

clone_size: few
v_call: TRBV7-9
cdr3_length: 16
d_call: TRBD2
j_call: TRBJ2-1
cdr3_aa: CASSFRLLAGGNEQFF
cdr3_nt: TGTGCCAGCAGCTTTCGCCTATTAGCGGGGGGTAATGAGCAGTTCTTC

clone_size: NA
v_call: TRBV6-5
cdr3_length: 13
d_call: NA
j_call: TRBJ2-7
cdr3_aa: CASSYPGAYEQYF
cdr3_nt: TGTGCCAGCAGTTACCCGGGGGCCTACGAGCAGTACTTC

clone_size: NA
v_call: TRBV2
cdr3_length: 15
d_call: NA
j_call: TRBJ2-7
cdr3_aa: CASSSEPGTFYEQYF
cdr3_nt: TGTGCCAGCAGTTCTGAACCCGGGACTTTCTACGAGCAGTACTTC

clone_size: NA
v_call: TRBV15
cdr3_length: 19
d_call: TRBD2
j_call: TRBJ2-1
cdr3_aa: CATSRDRLAGGSSYNEQFF
cdr3_nt: TGTGCCACCAGCAGAGATCGGCTAGCGGGGGGAAGCTCCTACAATGAGCAGTTCTTC

clone_size: NA
v_call: TRBV28
cdr3_length: 13
d_call: NA
j_call: TRBJ1-5
cdr3_aa: CASSLVDLRAQHF
cdr3_nt: TGTGCCAGCAGTTTAGTGGATCTTAGGGCCCAGCATTTT

clone_size: NA
v_call: TRBV7-9
cdr3_length: 13
d_call: NA
j_call: TRBJ2-1
cdr3_aa: CASSETERRHYFF
cdr3_nt: TGTGCCAGCAGCGAAACAGAAAGGCGGCATTATTTCTTC

clone_size: NA
v_call: TRBV5-4
cdr3_length: 12
d_call: NA
j_call: TRBJ1-1
cdr3_aa: CASSFGGTEAFF
cdr3_nt: TGTGCCAGCAGCTTCGGGGGCACTGAAGCTTTCTTT

clone_size: NA
v_call: TRBV2
cdr3_length: 12
d_call: NA
j_call: TRBJ2-7
cdr3_aa: CASSESVREQYF
cdr3_nt: TGTGCCAGCAGTGAAAGCGTTAGGGAGCAGTACTTC

clone_size: NA
v_call: TRBV13
cdr3_length: 12
d_call: TRBD2
j_call: TRBJ2-7
cdr3_aa: CASSLSGIEQYF
cdr3_nt: TGTGCCAGCAGCTTAAGCGGGATCGAGCAGTACTTC

clone_size: few
v_call: TRBV2
cdr3_length: 15
d_call: NA
j_call: TRBJ2-7
cdr3_aa: CASSVGGGLSYEQYF
cdr3_nt: TGTGCCAGCAGTGTGGGCGGGGGCCTCTCCTACGAGCAGTACTTC

clone_size: NA
v_call: TRBV7-3
cdr3_length: 13
d_call: NA
j_call: TRBJ2-7
cdr3_aa: CASSLNGPPPQYF
cdr3_nt: TGTGCCAGCAGCTTAAACGGTCCGCCTCCGCAGTACTTC

clone_size: NA
v_call: TRBV27
cdr3_length: 14
d_call: NA
j_call: TRBJ2-7
cdr3_aa: CASSFMALSYEQYF
cdr3_nt: TGTGCCAGCAGTTTCATGGCACTCTCCTACGAGCAGTACTTC

clone_size: NA
v_call: TRBV11-2
cdr3_length: 16
d_call: NA
j_call: TRBJ2-5
cdr3_aa: CASSLDLTGSAETQYF
cdr3_nt: TGTGCCAGCAGCTTAGATCTGACTGGGAGCGCAGAGACCCAGTACTTC

clone_size: few
v_call: TRBV6-5
cdr3_length: 11
d_call: NA
j_call: TRBJ1-1
cdr3_aa: CASAKRTEAFF
cdr3_nt: TGTGCCAGCGCAAAGAGGACTGAAGCTTTCTTT

clone_size: NA
v_call: TRBV28
cdr3_length: 19
d_call: TRBD1
j_call: TRBJ1-5
cdr3_aa: CASSPSTGTGSLWDQPQHF
cdr3_nt: TGTGCCAGCAGTCCGTCTACCGGGACAGGGAGTTTATGGGATCAGCCCCAGCATTTT